These T cell receptor beta chains were read from a single sample in a study of shared clonotypes between healthy human individuals. Clones were read by immunoSEQ multiplex PCR, and TCRdb kept only the in-frame ones, dropping some. The sample shows a few million clones, around 94% of them seen only once. Sequencing was carried out using naive CD4+ T cells sorted from blood. The source is a man aged 18 to 30 in good health. Each CDR3 is given with its conserved first and last residue. A D gene is named only where the DNA matches it firmly. Clone size, where shown, is once, few, many, or a class for clones that have expanded.

v_gene,abundance,j_gene,d_gene,CDR3nt,CDR3aa
TRBV7-9,once,TRBJ2-7,NA,TGTGCCAGCAGCTCTGCTGCCTACGAGCAGTACTTC,CASSSAAYEQYF
TRBV7-2,NA,TRBJ2-2,TRBD1,TGTGCCAGCAGCTTAGTGGGACAGGGGGTGACCGGGGAGCTGTTTTTT,CASSLVGQGVTGELFF
TRBV30,NA,TRBJ2-3,NA,TGTGCCTGGAGTGTAGGGCAGATCAGTAGCACAGATACGCAGTATTTT,CAWSVGQISSTDTQYF
TRBV5-5,NA,TRBJ1-6,NA,TGTGCCAGCAGCTTGGTTCGGTCCGCGGACGCCTATAATTCACCCCTCCACTTT,CASSLVRSADAYNSPLHF
TRBV6-1,NA,TRBJ2-7,NA,TGTGCCGGACGAAGGACTGCCTCCTACGAGCAGTACTTC,CAGRRTASYEQYF
TRBV7-3,NA,TRBJ2-2,TRBD2,TGTGCCAGCAGCTCCGGACTAGCGTCCGGGGAGCTGTTTTTT,CASSSGLASGELFF
TRBV7-9,NA,TRBJ2-2,NA,TGTGCCAGCAGGAGTAGGGTGGGGGAGCTGTTTTTT,CASRSRVGELFF
TRBV11-2,once,TRBJ2-3,NA,TGTGCCAGCAGAGGGGGGGGAACAGATACGCAGTATTTT,CASRGGGTDTQYF
TRBV5-6,NA,TRBJ2-7,NA,TGTGCCAGCAGCAGGTGGGACGGCGGGTACGAGCAGTACTTC,CASSRWDGGYEQYF
TRBV27,once,TRBJ1-2,NA,TGTGCCAGCAGTCCGGGTGGGGGGGCGATAACGGGCTACACCTTC,CASSPGGGAITGYTF
TRBV27,NA,TRBJ1-5,NA,TGTGCCAGCGGCAAACAGGGTTTAGACAATCAGCCCCAGCATTTT,CASGKQGLDNQPQHF
TRBV5-1,NA,TRBJ2-3,TRBD2,TGCGCCAGCAGCCAATTTTCTAGCGGGGGGGCTGCAGATACGCAGTATTTT,CASSQFSSGGAADTQYF
TRBV5-1,NA,TRBJ2-3,TRBD2,TGCGCCAGCAGCCCTGGGGGACTAGCGATTAGCACAGATACGCAGTATTTT,CASSPGGLAISTDTQYF
TRBV7-9,NA,TRBJ2-7,NA,TGTGCCAGCAGCCAGGGGCAGGGAAGCTCCTACGAGCAGTACTTC,CASSQGQGSSYEQYF
TRBV7-2,once,TRBJ1-6,NA,TGTGCCAGCAGCGCCCAGACAGGAGGGACTTCACCCCTCCACTTT,CASSAQTGGTSPLHF
TRBV29-1,NA,TRBJ1-1,NA,TGCAGCGTTGGTATCCTGGTCGGCAGTTTCTCTGAAGCTTTCTTT,CSVGILVGSFSEAFF
TRBV7-2,NA,TRBJ1-5,NA,TGTGCCAGCAGCTTAGGCGGAATTAATCAGCCCCAGCATTTT,CASSLGGINQPQHF
TRBV7-9,NA,TRBJ2-5,TRBD2,TGTGCCAGCAGCTTACAACTCGGGGCTAGCGGGGGACCGGAGACCCAGTACTTC,CASSLQLGASGGPETQYF
TRBV7-2,NA,TRBJ2-7,NA,TGTGCCAGCAACTCCCCCCCCAGGCCCGCCTACGAGCAGTACTTC,CASNSPPRPAYEQYF
TRBV4-2,NA,TRBJ2-3,NA,TGTGCCAGCAGCCAGGAGAGGGTGTCTACAGATACGCAGTATTTT,CASSQERVSTDTQYF
TRBV28,NA,TRBJ2-3,NA,TGTGCCAGCAGTACTAATGGGGGAGATACGCAGTATTTT,CASSTNGGDTQYF
TRBV18,NA,TRBJ2-3,NA,TGTGCCAGCTCACCAGTGGGGGGTTCCACAGATACGCAGTATTTT,CASSPVGGSTDTQYF
TRBV12-2,NA,TRBJ2-1,NA,TGTGCAAGTCGCTTAACTAGCGGCCTCTCCTACAATGAGCAGTTCTTC,CASRLTSGLSYNEQFF